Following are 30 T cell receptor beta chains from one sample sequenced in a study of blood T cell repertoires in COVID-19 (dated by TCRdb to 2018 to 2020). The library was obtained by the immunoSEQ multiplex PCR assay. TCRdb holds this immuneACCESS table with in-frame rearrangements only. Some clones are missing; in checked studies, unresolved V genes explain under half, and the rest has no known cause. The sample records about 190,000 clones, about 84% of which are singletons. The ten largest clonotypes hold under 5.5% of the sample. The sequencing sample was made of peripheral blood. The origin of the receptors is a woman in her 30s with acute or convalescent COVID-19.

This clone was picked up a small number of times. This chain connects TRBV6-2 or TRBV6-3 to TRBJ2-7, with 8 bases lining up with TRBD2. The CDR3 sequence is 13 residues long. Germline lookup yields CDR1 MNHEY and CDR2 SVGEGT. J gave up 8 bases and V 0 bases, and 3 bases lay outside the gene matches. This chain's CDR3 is CASSYSGLDQQYF. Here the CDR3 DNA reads TGTGCCAGCAGTTACTCGGGACTAGACCAGCAGTACTTC.

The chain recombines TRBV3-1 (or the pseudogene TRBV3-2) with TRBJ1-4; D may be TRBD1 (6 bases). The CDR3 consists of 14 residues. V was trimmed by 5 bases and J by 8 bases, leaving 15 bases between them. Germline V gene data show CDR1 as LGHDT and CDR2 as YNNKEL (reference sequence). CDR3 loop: CASSTDSRYEKLFF. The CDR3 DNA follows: TGTGCCAGCAGCACGGACAGTCGATACGAAAAACTGTTTTTT.

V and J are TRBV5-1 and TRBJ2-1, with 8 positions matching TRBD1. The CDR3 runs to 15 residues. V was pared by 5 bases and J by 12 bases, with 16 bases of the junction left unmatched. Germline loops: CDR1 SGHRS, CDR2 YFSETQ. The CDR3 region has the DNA TGCGCCAGCAGTCCAACCACCACCGGGACAGGTGTGCAGTTCTTC. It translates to CASSPTTTGTGVQFF.

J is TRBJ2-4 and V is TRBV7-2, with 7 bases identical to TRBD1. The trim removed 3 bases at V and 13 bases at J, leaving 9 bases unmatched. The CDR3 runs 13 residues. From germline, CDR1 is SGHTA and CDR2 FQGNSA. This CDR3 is CASSFNSQQGQYF. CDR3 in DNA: TGTGCCAGCAGCTTTAACAGCCAACAGGGGCAGTACTTC.

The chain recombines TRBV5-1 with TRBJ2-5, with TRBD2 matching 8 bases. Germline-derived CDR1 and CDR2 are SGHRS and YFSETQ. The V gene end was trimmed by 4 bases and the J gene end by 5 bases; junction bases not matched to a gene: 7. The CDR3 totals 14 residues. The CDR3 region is CASSPGGDHETQYF. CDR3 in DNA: TGCGCCAGCAGCCCGGGGGGGGATCACGAGACCCAGTACTTC.

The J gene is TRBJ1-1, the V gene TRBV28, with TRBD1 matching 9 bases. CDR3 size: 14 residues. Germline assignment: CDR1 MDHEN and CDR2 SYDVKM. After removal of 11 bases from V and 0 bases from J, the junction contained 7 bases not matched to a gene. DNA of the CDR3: TGTGCCTCTGACAGGGGGAGATTGAACACTGAAGCTTTCTTT. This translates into CASDRGRLNTEAFF.

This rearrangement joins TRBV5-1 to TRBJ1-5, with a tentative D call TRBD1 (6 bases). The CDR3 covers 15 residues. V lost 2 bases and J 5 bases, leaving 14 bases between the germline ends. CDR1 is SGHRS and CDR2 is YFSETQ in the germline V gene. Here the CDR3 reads CASSLNGRGDQPQHF. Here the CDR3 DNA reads TGCGCCAGCAGCTTAAACGGCAGGGGTGATCAGCCCCAGCATTTT.

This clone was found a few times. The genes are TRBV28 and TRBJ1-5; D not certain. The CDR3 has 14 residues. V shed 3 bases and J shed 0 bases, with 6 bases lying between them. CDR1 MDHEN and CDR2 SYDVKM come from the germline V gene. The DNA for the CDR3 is TGTGCCAGCAGTTTGGCTTATAGCAATCAGCCCCAGCATTTT. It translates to CASSLAYSNQPQHF.

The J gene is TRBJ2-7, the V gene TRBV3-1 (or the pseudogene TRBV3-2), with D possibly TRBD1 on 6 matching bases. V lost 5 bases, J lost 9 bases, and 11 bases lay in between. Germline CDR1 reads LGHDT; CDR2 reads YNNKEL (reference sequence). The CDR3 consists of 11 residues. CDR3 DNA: TGTGCCAGCAGCTACAGGGAAGGGCAGTACTTC. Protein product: CASSYREGQYF.

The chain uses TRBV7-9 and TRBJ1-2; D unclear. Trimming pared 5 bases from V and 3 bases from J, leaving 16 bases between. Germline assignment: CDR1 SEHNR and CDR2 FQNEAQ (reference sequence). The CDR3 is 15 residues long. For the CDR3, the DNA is TGTGCCAGCAGCCACCCGTACAATAGCGACTATGGCTACACCTTC. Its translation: CASSHPYNSDYGYTF.

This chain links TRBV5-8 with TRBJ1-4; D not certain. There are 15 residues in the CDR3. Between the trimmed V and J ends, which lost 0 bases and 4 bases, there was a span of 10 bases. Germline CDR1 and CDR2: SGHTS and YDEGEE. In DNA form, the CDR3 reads TGTGCCAGCAGCTTGGGGTTTAGTAATAATGAAAAACTGTTTTTT. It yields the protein CASSLGFSNNEKLFF.

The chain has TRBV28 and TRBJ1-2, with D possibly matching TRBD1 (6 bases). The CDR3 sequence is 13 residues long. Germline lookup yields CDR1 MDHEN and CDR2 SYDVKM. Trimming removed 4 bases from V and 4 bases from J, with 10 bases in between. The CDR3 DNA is TGTGCCAGCAGTTACAGGGCACCCTATGGCTACACCTTC. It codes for CASSYRAPYGYTF.

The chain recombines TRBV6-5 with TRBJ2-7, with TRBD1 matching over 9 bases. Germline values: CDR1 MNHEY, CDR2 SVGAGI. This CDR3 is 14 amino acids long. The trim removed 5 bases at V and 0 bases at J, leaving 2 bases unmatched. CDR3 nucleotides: TGTGCCAGCAGTCGGGACAGGGACTCCTACGAGCAGTACTTC. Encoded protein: CASSRDRDSYEQYF.

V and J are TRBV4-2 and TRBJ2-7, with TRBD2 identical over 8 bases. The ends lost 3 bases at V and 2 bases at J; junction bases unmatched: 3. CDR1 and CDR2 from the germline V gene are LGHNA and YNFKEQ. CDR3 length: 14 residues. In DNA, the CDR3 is TGTGCCAGCAGCCAGGGACTAGGGACCTACGAGCAGTACTTC. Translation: CASSQGLGTYEQYF.

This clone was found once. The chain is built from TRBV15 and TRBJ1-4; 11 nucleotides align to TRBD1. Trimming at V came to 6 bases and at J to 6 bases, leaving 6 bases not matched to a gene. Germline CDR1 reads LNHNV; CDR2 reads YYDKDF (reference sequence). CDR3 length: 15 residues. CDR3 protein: CATRASGQGDEKLFF. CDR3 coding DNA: TGTGCCACCAGGGCCTCGGGACAGGGGGATGAAAAACTGTTTTTT.

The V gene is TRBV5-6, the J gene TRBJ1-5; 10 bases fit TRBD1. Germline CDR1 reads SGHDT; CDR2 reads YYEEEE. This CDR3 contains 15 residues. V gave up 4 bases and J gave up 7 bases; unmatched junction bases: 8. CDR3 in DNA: TGTGCCAGCAGCAGGGGACAGGGGCGGATCCAGCCCCAGCATTTT. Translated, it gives CASSRGQGRIQPQHF. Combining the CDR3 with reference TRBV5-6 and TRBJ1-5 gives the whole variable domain DAGVTQSPTHLIKTRGQQVTLRCSPKSGHDTVSWYQQALGQGPQFIFQYYEEEERQRGNFPDRFSGHQFPNYSSELNVNALLLGDSALYLCASSRGQGRIQPQHFGDGTRLSIL.

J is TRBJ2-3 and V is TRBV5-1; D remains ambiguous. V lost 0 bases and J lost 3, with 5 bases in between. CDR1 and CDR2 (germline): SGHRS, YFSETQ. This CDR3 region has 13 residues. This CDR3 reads CASSLAETDTQYF. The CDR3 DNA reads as TGCGCCAGCAGCTTGGCGGAGACAGATACGCAGTATTTT. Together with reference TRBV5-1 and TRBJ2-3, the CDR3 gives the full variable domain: KAGVTQTPRYLIKTRGQQVTLSCSPISGHRSVSWYQQTPGQGLQFLFEYFSETQRNKGNFPGRFSGRQFSNSRSEMNVSTLELGDSALYLCASSLAETDTQYFGPGTRLTVL.

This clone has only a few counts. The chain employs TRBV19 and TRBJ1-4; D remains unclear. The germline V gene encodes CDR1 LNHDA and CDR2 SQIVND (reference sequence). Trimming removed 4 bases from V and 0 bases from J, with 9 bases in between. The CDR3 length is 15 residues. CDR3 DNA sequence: TGTGCCAGTAGTACCGGTGTTGCAACTAATGAAAAACTGTTTTTT. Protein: CASSTGVATNEKLFF.

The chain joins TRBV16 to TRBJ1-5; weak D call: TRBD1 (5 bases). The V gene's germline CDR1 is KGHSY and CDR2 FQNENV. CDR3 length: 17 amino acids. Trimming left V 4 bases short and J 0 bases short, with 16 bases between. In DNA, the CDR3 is TGTGCCAGCAGCCGCGCAAGGGGCGGTCGTAGCAATCAGCCCCAGCATTTT. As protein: CASSRARGGRSNQPQHF.

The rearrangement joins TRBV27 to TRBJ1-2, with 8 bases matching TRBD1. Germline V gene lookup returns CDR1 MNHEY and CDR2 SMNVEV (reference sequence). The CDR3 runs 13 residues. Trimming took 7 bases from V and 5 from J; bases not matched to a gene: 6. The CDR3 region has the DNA TGTGCCAGCAAACAGGGGGGACTTTATGGCTACACCTTC. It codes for CASKQGGLYGYTF.

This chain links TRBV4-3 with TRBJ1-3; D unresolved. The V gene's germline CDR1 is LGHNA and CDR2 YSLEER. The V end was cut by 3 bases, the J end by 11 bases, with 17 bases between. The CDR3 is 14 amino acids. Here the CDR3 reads CASSQTVASAAIYF. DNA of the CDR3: TGCGCCAGCAGCCAGACGGTTGCCTCGGCGGCCATATATTTT.

In nucleotides, the CDR3 is TGTGCCAGCAGCTCACCCTATTTGGAGCAGTACTTC. Translation: CASSSPYLEQYF. The chain combines TRBV7-2 with TRBJ2-7, with D uncertain. Per germline, CDR1 SGHTA and CDR2 FQGNSA. The V gene lost 4 bases and the J gene lost 7 bases, with 11 bases spanning the gap. The CDR3 length is 12 residues.

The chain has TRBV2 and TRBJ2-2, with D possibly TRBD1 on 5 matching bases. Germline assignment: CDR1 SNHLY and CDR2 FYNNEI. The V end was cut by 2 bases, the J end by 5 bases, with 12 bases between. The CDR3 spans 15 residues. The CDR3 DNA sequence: TGTGCCAGCAGTGAAACCAGGGTTGGGACCGGGGAGCTGTTTTTT. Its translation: CASSETRVGTGELFF.

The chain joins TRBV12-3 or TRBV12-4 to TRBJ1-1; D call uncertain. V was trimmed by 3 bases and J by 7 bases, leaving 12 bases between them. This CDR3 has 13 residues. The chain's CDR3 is CASSLSMEVEAFF. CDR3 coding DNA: TGTGCCAGCAGTTTGTCGATGGAGGTTGAAGCTTTCTTT.

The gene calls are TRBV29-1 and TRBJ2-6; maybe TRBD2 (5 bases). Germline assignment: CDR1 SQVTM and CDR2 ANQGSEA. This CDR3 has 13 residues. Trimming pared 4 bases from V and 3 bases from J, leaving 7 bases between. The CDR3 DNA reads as TGCAGCGTTGTGGGGAGTGGGGCCAACGTCCTGACTTTC. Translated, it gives CSVVGSGANVLTF.

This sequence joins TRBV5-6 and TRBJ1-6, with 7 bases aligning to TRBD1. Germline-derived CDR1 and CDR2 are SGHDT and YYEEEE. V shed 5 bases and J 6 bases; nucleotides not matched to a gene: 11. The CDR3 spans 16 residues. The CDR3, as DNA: TGTGCCAGCAGTCTTCTAGGGGGCGGTGGTAATTCACCCCTCCACTTT. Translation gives CASSLLGGGGNSPLHF.

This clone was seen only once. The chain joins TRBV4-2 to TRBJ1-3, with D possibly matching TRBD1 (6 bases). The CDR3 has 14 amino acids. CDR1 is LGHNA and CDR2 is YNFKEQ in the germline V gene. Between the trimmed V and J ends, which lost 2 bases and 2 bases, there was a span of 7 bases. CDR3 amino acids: CASSQTGTGNTIYF. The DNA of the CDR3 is TGTGCCAGCAGCCAAACAGGGACTGGAAACACCATATATTTT.

CDR3 in DNA: TGTGCCAGCTCACCTCGACAGGGGTCTAACTATGGCTACACCTTC. It is translated as CASSPRQGSNYGYTF. This chain uses TRBV18 with TRBJ1-2, with 8 bases identical to TRBD1. The CDR3 totals 15 residues. The junction had 3 bases not matched to a gene; V was cut back by 3 bases and J by 0 bases. Looked up from germline, CDR1 is KGHSH and CDR2 is LQKENI.

CDR3 loop: CASSFGTGAGQGEQFF. The CDR3 DNA is TGTGCCAGCAGCTTCGGGACTGGGGCGGGTCAGGGTGAGCAGTTCTTC. The V and J genes are TRBV11-1 and TRBJ2-1, with D possibly matching TRBD2 (6 bases). Per the germline V gene, CDR1 is SGHAT and CDR2 is FQDESV (reference sequence). The CDR3 runs 16 residues. V was trimmed by 3 bases and J by 9 bases, leaving 21 bases between them.

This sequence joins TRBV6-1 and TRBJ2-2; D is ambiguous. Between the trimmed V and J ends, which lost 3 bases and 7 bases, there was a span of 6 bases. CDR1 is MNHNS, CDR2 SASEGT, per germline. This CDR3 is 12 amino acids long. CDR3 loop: CASSESFGELFF. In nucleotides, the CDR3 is TGTGCCAGCAGTGAGAGTTTCGGGGAGCTGTTTTTT.